This T cell receptor (beta chain) originates from a study of blood T cell repertoires in COVID-19. Background on the study: T cells, B-cell-depleted T cells, or PBMCs provided the cDNA or gDNA that served as material.

The authors' processing: Estimation of nucleated cell counts relied on the amplification of reference gene primers. Sequencing was performed with immunoSEQ multiplex PCR; in TCRdb, only in-frame clones are kept and a portion is missing. V and J calls and clone size come straight from that table; D and trimming were deduced from the DNA. The table shows about 120,000 clones, with roughly nine tenths occurring only once. V lost 3 bases, J lost 4 bases, and 6 bases stayed unmatched. Germline V lookup: CDR1 DFQATT, CDR2 SNEGSKA (reference sequence). The CDR3 contains 14 residues. Sequencing was carried out using peripheral blood. The sequence was collected from a human donor in a cohort sampled during active COVID-19. The J gene is TRBJ2-3, the V gene TRBV20-1; TRBD2 matches 8 bases. CDR3 in amino acids: CSASREGPADTQYF. The DNA of the CDR3 is TGCAGTGCTAGTCGGGAGGGCCCCGCAGATACGCAGTATTTT.